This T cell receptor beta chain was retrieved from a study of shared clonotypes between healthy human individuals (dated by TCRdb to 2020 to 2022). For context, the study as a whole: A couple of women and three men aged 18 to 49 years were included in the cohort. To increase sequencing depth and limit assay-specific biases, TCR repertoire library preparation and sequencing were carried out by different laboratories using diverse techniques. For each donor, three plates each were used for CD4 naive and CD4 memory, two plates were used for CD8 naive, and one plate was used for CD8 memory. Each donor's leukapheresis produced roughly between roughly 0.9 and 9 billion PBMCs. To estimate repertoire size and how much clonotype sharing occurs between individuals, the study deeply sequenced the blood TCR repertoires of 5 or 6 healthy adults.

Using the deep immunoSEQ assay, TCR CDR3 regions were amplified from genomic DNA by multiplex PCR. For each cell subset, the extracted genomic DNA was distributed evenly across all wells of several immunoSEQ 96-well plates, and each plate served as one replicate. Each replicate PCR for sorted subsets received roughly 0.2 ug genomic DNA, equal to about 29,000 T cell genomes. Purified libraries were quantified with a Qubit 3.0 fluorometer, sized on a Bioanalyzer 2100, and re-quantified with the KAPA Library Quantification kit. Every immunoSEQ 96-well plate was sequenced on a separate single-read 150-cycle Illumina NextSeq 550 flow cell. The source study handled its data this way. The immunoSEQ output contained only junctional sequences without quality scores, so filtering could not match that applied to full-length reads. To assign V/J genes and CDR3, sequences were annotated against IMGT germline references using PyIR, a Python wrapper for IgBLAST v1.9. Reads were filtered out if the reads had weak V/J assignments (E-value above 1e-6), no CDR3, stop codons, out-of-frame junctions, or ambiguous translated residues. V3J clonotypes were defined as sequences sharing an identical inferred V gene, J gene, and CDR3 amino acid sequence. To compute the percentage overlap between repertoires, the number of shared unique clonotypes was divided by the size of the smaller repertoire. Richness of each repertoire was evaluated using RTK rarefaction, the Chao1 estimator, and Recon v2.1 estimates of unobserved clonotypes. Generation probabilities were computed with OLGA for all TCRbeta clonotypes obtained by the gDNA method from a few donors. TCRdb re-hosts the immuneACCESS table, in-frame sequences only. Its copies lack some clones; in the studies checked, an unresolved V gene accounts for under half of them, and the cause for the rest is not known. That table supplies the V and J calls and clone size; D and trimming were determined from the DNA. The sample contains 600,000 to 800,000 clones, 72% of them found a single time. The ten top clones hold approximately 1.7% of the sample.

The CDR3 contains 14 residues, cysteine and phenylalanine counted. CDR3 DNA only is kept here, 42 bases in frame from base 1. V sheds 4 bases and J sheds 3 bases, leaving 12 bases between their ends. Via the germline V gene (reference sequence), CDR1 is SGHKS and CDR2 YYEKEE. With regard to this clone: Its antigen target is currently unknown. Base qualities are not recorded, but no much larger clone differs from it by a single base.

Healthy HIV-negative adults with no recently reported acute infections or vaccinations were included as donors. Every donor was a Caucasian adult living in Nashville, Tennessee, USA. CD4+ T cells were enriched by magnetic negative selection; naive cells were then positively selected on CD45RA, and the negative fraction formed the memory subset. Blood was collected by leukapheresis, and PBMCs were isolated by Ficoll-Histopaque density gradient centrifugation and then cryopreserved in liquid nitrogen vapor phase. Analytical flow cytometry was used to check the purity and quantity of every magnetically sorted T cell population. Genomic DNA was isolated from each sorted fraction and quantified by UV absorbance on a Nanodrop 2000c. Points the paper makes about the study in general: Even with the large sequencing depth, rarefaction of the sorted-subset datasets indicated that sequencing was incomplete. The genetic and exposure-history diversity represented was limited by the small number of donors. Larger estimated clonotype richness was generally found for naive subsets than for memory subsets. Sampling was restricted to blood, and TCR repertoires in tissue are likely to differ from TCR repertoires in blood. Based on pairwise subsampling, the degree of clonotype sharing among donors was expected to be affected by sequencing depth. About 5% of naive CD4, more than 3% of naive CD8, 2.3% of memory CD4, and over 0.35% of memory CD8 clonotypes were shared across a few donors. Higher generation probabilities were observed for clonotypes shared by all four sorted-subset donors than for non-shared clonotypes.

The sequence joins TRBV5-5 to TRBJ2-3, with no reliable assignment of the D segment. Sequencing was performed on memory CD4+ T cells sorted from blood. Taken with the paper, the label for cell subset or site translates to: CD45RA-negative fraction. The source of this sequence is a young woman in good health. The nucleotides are TGTGCCAGCAGCGGTGTTCAGGAAACAGATACGCAGTATTTT. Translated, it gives CASSGVQETDTQYF. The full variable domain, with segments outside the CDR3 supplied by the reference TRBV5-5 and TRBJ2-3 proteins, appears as DAGVTQSPTHLIKTRGQQVTLRCSPISGHKSVSWYQQVLGQGPQFIFQYYEKEERGRGNFPDRFSARQFPNYSSELNVNALLLGDSALYLCASSGVQETDTQYFGPGTRLTVL.